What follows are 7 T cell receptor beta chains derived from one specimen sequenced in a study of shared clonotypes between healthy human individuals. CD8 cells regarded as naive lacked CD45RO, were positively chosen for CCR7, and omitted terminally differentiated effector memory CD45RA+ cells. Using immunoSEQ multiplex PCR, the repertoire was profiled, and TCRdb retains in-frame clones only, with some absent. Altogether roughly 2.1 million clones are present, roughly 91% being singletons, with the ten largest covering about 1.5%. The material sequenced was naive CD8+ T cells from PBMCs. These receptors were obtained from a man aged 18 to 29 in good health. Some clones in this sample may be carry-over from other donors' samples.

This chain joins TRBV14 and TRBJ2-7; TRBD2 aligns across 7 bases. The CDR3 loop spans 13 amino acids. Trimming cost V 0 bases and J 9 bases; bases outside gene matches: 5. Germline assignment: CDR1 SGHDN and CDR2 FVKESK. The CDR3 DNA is TGTGCCAGCAGCCAAGACGGGCTAGCGGCGCAGTACTTC. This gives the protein CASSQDGLAAQYF.

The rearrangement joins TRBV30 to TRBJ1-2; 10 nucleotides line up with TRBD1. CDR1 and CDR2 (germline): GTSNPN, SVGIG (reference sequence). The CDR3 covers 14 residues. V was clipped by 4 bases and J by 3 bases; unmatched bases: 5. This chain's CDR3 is CAWIPGQGHYGYTF. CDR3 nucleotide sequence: TGTGCCTGGATACCGGGACAGGGGCACTATGGCTACACCTTC.

The CDR3 sequence is CASSEVVRADYSNQPQHF. CDR3 nucleotides: TGTGCCAGCAGTGAAGTGGTCAGGGCAGACTATAGCAATCAGCCCCAGCATTTT. J is TRBJ1-5 and V is TRBV6-1; a possible D gene is TRBD1 (5 bases). V lost 1 base and J lost 0, with 16 bases in between. CDR1 MNHNS and CDR2 SASEGT come from the germline V gene. The CDR3 covers 18 residues.

The CDR3 DNA is TGTGCCAGCAGTTACTCGGGCCGGGGGACCGGGGAGCTGTTTTTT. It codes for CASSYSGRGTGELFF. The chain is built from TRBV6-6 and TRBJ2-2, with a possible D match to TRBD2 (6 bases). The CDR3 contains 15 residues. The germline V and J ends were trimmed by 0 bases and 5 bases, with 10 bases remaining between them. Germline CDR1 and CDR2: MNHNY and SVGAGI (reference sequence).

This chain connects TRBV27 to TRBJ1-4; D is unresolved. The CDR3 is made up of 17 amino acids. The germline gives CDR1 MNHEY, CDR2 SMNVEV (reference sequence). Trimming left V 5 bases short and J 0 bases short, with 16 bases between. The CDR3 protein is CASSPLLGPATNEKLFF. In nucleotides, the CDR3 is TGTGCCAGCAGTCCCCTTTTGGGCCCTGCAACTAATGAAAAACTGTTTTTT.

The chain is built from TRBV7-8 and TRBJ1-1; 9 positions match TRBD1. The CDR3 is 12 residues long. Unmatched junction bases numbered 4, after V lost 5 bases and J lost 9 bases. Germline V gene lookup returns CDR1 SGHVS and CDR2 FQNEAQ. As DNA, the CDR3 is TGTGCCAGCAGCCTCGGACAGGGGAAAGCTTTCTTT. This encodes CASSLGQGKAFF. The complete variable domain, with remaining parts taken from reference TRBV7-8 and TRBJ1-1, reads GAGVSQSPRYKVAKRGQDVALRCDPISGHVSLFWYQQALGQGPEFLTYFQNEAQLDKSGLPSDRFFAERPEGSVSTLKIQRTQQEDSAVYLCASSLGQGKAFFGQGTRLTVV.

The CDR3 nucleotides are TGTGCCAGCGGACCTGATGGGGGGCGCACTGAAGCTTTCTTT. Protein sequence: CASGPDGGRTEAFF. This chain links TRBV13 with TRBJ1-1; a possible D gene is TRBD1 (6 bases). CDR3 length: 14 amino acids. Trimming took off 8 bases at V and 4 bases at J, with 17 bases between the two ends. Germline CDR1 and CDR2: PRHDT and FYEKMQ (reference sequence).